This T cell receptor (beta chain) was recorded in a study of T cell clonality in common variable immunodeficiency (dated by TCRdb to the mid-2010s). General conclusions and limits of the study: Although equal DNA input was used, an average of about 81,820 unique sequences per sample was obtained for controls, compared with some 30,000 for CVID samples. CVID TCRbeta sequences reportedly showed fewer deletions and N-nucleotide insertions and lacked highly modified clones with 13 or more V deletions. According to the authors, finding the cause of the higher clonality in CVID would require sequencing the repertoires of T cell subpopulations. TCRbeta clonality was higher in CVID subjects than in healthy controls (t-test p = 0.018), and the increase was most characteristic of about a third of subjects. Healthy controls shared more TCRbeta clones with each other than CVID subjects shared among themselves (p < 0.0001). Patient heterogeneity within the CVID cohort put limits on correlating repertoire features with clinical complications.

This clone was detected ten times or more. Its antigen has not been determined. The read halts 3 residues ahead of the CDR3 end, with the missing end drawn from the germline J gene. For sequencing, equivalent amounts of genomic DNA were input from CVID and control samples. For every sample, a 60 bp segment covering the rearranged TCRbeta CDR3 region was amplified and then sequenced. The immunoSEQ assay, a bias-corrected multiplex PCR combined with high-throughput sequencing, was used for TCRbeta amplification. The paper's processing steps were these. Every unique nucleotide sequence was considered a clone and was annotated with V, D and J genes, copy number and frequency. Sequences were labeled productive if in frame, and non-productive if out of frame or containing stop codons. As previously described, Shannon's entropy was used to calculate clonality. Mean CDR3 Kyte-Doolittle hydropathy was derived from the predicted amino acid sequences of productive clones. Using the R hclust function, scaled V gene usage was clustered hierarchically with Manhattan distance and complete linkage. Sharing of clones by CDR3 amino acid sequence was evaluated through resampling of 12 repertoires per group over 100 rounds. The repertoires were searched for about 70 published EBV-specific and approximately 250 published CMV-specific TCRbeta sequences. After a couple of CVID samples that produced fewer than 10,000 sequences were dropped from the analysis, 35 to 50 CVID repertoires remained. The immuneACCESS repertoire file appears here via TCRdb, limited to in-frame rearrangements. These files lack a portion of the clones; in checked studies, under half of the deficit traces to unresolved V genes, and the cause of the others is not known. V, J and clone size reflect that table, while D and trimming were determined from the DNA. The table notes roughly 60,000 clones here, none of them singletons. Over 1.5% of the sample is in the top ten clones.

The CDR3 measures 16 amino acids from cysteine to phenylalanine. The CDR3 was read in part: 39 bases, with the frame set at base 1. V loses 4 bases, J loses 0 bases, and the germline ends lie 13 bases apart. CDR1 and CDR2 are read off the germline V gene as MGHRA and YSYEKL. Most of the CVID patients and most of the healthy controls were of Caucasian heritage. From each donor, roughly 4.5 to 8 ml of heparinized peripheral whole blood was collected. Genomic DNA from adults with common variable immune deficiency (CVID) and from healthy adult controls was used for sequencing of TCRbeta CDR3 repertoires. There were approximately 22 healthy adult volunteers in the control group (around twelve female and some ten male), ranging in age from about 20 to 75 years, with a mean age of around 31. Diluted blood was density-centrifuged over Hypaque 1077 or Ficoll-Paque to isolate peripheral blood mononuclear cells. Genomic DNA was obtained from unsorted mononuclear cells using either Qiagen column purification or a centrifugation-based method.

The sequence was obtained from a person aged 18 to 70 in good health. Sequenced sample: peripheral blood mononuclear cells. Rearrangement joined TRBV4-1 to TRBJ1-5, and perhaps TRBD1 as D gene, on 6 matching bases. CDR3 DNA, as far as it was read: TGCGCCAGCAGCCGTACGGGGGGCTATAGCAATCAGCCC. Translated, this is CASSRTGGYSNQP. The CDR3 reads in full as CASSRTGGYSNQPQHF.